The clone carrying this T cell receptor beta chain was counted a few times. What it binds is not known. The sample is drawn from a study of T cell repertoires in cytomegalovirus infection. In the study overall: Recently identified HLA-C-restricted CMV epitopes and well-studied HLA-B-restricted CMV epitopes were used by the study. Public TCR beta signatures indicated both CMV infection and matching HLA type.

General study results and limits: What dominated the ex vivo response were HLA-C-restricted CMV-specific TCR beta clonotypes.

This CDR3 contains 12 residues. V was clipped by 7 bases and J by 3 bases, with 7 bases between them. TCRdb analysed the reads with MiXCR anew, one entry per CDR3 protein. Among about 310,000 distinct CDR3 sequences listed, roughly 25% were seen once. The chain employs TRBV12-3 or TRBV12-4 and TRBJ1-5; no reliable D call. The receptor comes from a human donor in good health (CMV status not recorded). Some clones in this sample may be carry-over from other donors' samples. The source material was cultured PBMCs, sampled from culture after CMV antigen stimulation. The CDR3 DNA follows: TGTGCCAGCAAACAGACCAATCAGCCCCAGCATTTT. It translates to CASKQTNQPQHF.